One and the same sample provided the 6 T cell receptor beta chains below, sequenced in a study of cytomegalovirus exposure and HLA in healthy donors. Primers for the PCR totalled 60 Vbeta and 13 Jbeta. Clones were sequenced by immunoSEQ multiplex PCR, and TCRdb holds only the in-frame ones, with some missing. This table holds under 65,000 clones, 82% found once. Source material: PBMCs. These TCRs come from a woman between 18 and 29 years old in good health and CMV-seronegative.

The chain carries TRBV4-1 and TRBJ2-1, with 7 bases fitting TRBD2. The CDR3 runs 21 residues. V shed 4 bases, J shed 0 bases, and the junction held 21 bases outside the gene matches. Germline V gene data show CDR1 as MGHRA and CDR2 as YSYEKL. This CDR3 reads CASSLQPRLASAAISYNEQFF. CDR3 sequence (DNA): TGCGCCAGCAGCCTACAACCAAGACTAGCCTCGGCGGCAATCTCCTACAATGAGCAGTTCTTC.

The genes are TRBV27 and TRBJ2-5; D is undetermined. The CDR3 is 12 residues long. The ends were cut back, 6 bases at V and 2 bases at J, with 7 bases in the middle. Looked up from germline, CDR1 is MNHEY and CDR2 is SMNVEV (reference sequence). CDR3 in DNA: TGTGCCAGCAGCCAGGATCAAGAGACCCAGTACTTC. Translating it yields CASSQDQETQYF.

Remarks on this clone: The sample contains more than one DNA sequence encoding this CDR3. V and J are TRBV11-3 and TRBJ2-1; D is uncertain. Per germline, CDR1 SGHNT and CDR2 YENEEA. The CDR3 is 13 amino acids. The V and J ends lost 1 base and 7 bases respectively, with 8 bases between them. The CDR3 DNA sequence: TGTGCCAGCAGCTTAGGGCACGTGAATGAGCAGTTCTTC. This encodes CASSLGHVNEQFF.

The rearrangement joins TRBV7-9 to TRBJ2-1; 9 bases align to TRBD2. The V gene end was trimmed by 2 bases and the J gene end by 7 bases; junction bases not matched to a gene: 0. The CDR3 has 13 residues. Germline lookup yields CDR1 SEHNR and CDR2 FQNEAQ (reference sequence). This chain's CDR3 is CASSLLAGNEQFF. DNA of the CDR3: TGTGCCAGCAGCTTACTAGCGGGAAATGAGCAGTTCTTC.

The V gene is TRBV19, the J gene TRBJ1-1, with 9 nucleotides matching TRBD1. Losses at the gene ends were 5 bases for V and 5 bases for J; bases not matched to a gene: 6. Germline V gene data show CDR1 as LNHDA and CDR2 as SQIVND (reference sequence). The CDR3 is made up of 14 amino acids. CDR3 sequence reads: CASSVNRGQTEAFF. The CDR3, as DNA: TGTGCCAGTAGTGTAAACAGGGGGCAGACTGAAGCTTTCTTT.

DNA of the CDR3: TGTGCCAGCACCCGCCCCCCCGGGACAGAACGTGGCTACACCTTC. Translating it yields CASTRPPGTERGYTF. This chain links TRBV5-8 with TRBJ1-2, with 7 bases that match TRBD1. The germline V gene has CDR1 SGHTS and CDR2 YDEGEE. The CDR3 is 15 residues long. The V and J ends lost 6 bases and 7 bases, in that order; junction bases with no gene match: 15. The full variable domain, its missing parts supplied by reference TRBV5-8 and TRBJ1-2, is EAGVTQSPTHLIKTRGQQATLRCSPISGHTSVYWYQQALGLGLQFLLWYDEGEERNRGNFPPRFSGRQFPNYSSELNVNALELEDSALYLCASTRPPGTERGYTFGSGTRLTVV.